This TCR beta chain was retrieved from a study of beta chain features in type 1 diabetes. Across the study: Examination spanned around 100,000,000 sorted cells from all samples.

Germline lookup yields CDR1 GTSNPN and CDR2 SVGIG (reference sequence). The length of the CDR3 is 11 residues. V gave up 4 bases and J gave up 8 bases, with 8 bases separating them. Study results and caveats: The study found that naive, central memory and Treg TCRB repertoires appeared more similar in patients than in healthy donors. The VDJ junctions of type 1 diabetes patients carried fewer insertions and more deletions. Among patients with Type 1 diabetes, TCRB CDR3s were moderately but significantly shorter in every one of the four CD4+ subsets.

cDNA synthesis used the whole RNA isolate, giving expressed TCRB sequences. The protocol was immunoSEQ multiplex PCR, while the TCRdb copy is restricted to in-frame clones and leaves out a portion. In the table there are under 800,000 clones, about 16% of which are singletons. As for this clone: Its antigen is unidentified.

The V and J genes are TRBV30 and TRBJ1-4, with D hard to call. The sample comprised naive CD4+ T cells from blood. This TCR derives from a man younger than 35 in good health. The CDR3 is CAWKRGEKLFF. The CDR3 region has the DNA TGTGCCTGGAAACGCGGGGAAAAACTGTTTTTT. Filled out from reference TRBV30 and TRBJ1-4, the complete variable domain reads SQTIHQWPATLVQPVGSPLSLECTVEGTSNPNLYWYRQAAGRGLQLLFYSVGIGQISSEVPQNLSASRPQDRQFILSSKKLLLSDSGFYLCAWKRGEKLFFGSGTQLSVL.